These T cell receptor beta chains were read from a single sample in a study of blood T cells in healthy people across ages. A single record per CDR3 protein comes from TCRdb applying MiXCR to the 5' RACE reads. The sample contains more than 450,000 distinct CDR3 sequences, about 29% of which appear only once. This sample also belongs to another study, concerning T cells of mothers and their children.

Sequenced: blood. Receptors were obtained from a boy under 10 years old in good health. CDR3s include the opening cysteine and the closing phenylalanine or tryptophan. The D gene is left open where the match is weak. Clone size is stated in some rows and not others, as once, few, many or a class when expanded.

J gene: TRBJ2-5
V gene: TRBV6-5
D gene: .
clone size: .
CDR3 DNA: TGTGCCAGCAGTTACCCCGGGGCCCAGTACTTC
CDR3 protein: CASSYPGAQYF

J gene: TRBJ2-1
V gene: TRBV6-7
D gene: TRBD2
clone size: few
CDR3 DNA: TGTGCAGGCTGGTCCGGACTAGCGGGAGTAATGTACTTC
CDR3 protein: CAGWSGLAGVMYF

J gene: TRBJ2-7
V gene: TRBV29-1
D gene: TRBD1
clone size: few
CDR3 DNA: TGCAGCGTTGTTCGGACAGGGTGGCACGAGCAGTACTTC
CDR3 protein: CSVVRTGWHEQYF

J gene: TRBJ1-1
V gene: TRBV7-3
D gene: TRBD1
clone size: many
CDR3 DNA: TGTGCCAGCAGCCGAGGTGCAGGGGGCCCTGAAGCTTTCTTT
CDR3 protein: CASSRGAGGPEAFF

J gene: TRBJ2-3
V gene: TRBV12-3/TRBV12-4
D gene: TRBD1
clone size: .
CDR3 DNA: TGTGCCAGCAGTTTCTCAACAGGGGGGCGAGGGGATACGCAGTATTTT
CDR3 protein: CASSFSTGGRGDTQYF

J gene: TRBJ2-3
V gene: TRBV12-3/TRBV12-4
D gene: TRBD2
clone size: .
CDR3 DNA: TGTGCCAGCAGTTTACTAGCGGACACAGATACGCAGTATTTT
CDR3 protein: CASSLLADTDTQYF

J gene: TRBJ2-7
V gene: TRBV7-2
D gene: .
clone size: .
CDR3 DNA: TGTGCCAGCAGCTTATCTCTTTGGGCCACCTACGAGCAGTACTTC
CDR3 protein: CASSLSLWATYEQYF

J gene: TRBJ1-2
V gene: TRBV29-1
D gene: .
clone size: few
CDR3 DNA: TGCAGCGTTGAAGGAGGGCTTAACTATGGCTACACCTTC
CDR3 protein: CSVEGGLNYGYTF

J gene: TRBJ2-1
V gene: TRBV19
D gene: TRBD2
clone size: .
CDR3 DNA: TGTGCCAGTAGCGCCTTCTGGACCAGCGGGGTCTCCTACAATGAGCAGTTCTTC
CDR3 protein: CASSAFWTSGVSYNEQFF

J gene: TRBJ2-1
V gene: TRBV19
D gene: TRBD2
clone size: few
CDR3 DNA: TGTGCCAGTAGTTCCCTAGCGGGAGGCTCCTACAATGAGCAGTTCTTC
CDR3 protein: CASSSLAGGSYNEQFF

J gene: TRBJ2-1
V gene: TRBV5-1
D gene: .
clone size: few
CDR3 DNA: TGCGCCAGCAGACTCCGATCAGGGCTTTACAATGAGCAGTTCTTC
CDR3 protein: CASRLRSGLYNEQFF

J gene: TRBJ2-7
V gene: TRBV29-1
D gene: TRBD1
clone size: .
CDR3 DNA: TGCAGCGGCCAACAGGGGGCCGCGCAGTACTTC
CDR3 protein: CSGQQGAAQYF

J gene: TRBJ2-2
V gene: TRBV11-1
D gene: TRBD1
clone size: .
CDR3 DNA: TGTGCCAGCAGCAAGCGACAGGGGGCTTTGCACGGGGAGCTGTTTTTT
CDR3 protein: CASSKRQGALHGELFF

J gene: TRBJ2-2
V gene: TRBV7-2
D gene: TRBD2
clone size: many
CDR3 DNA: TGTGCCAGCAGCTCCAGACTAGCGGGTAGTATGAACACCGGGGAGCTGTTTTTT
CDR3 protein: CASSSRLAGSMNTGELFF

J gene: TRBJ2-7
V gene: TRBV20-1
D gene: .
clone size: .
CDR3 DNA: TGCAGTGCGAGGGCTAGCAGGAGTTTGACCCACGAGCAGTACTTC
CDR3 protein: CSARASRSLTHEQYF

J gene: TRBJ2-1
V gene: TRBV20-1
D gene: TRBD2
clone size: .
CDR3 DNA: TGCAGTGCTTTCGCGGGAGGGCCCCACAATGAGCAGTTCTTC
CDR3 protein: CSAFAGGPHNEQFF